This entry is about one TCR beta chain. The antigen it binds to is not known. No much larger clone exists at a distance of one base, and base qualities are not known. These data originate in a study of beta chain features in type 1 diabetes (dated by TCRdb to about 2018). Study-wide context: Patients and healthy donors did not differ in mean age, gender distribution, total cell number or subset yield. A total of 90 million to 120 million sorted cells were examined across all samples, and a strong correlation was observed between cell number per subset and RNA yield. The study compared TCRB repertoires of sorted circulating CD4+ T cell subsets between recently diagnosed type 1 diabetes patients and matched healthy donors. Regulatory and stem cell-like memory subsets were isolated from only 8 patients and roughly 8 healthy donors, whereas naive and central memory subsets came from all 30 or so donors.

Deletion took 5 bases off V and 0 bases off J, with a span of 7 bases between the germline ends. Looking up the germline V gene (reference sequence) yields CDR1 GTSNPN and CDR2 SVGIG. Inclusive of the bounding cysteine and phenylalanine, the CDR3 is 12 residues long. Of all the DNA, just the CDR3 is kept, 36 bases in frame from base 1. All of the isolated RNA was reverse transcribed with the High Capacity cDNA Reverse Transcription Kit, so expressed TCRB transcripts were sequenced. Deep immunoSEQ sequencing was applied to naive, central memory and regulatory T cell samples, giving an average of approximately 4 million total reads per sample. Sorted cells were lysed in RLT buffer and RNA was extracted with DNase-treated RNeasy Micro or Mini kits, depending on cell number. Each cell subset was processed on its own to prevent cross-contamination, while patient and healthy donor samples were processed together. The immunoSEQ multiplex PCR was used to amplify TCRB sequences from cDNA, yielding 87-bp fragments that span the CDR3 region. The amplicons were sequenced using the Illumina HiSeq platform. For the original study's pipeline: PCR bias was corrected computationally using synthetic template baselines, and reads within Hamming distance 2 were collapsed, with unmergeable singletons discarded. Reads were aligned to IMGT to assign V, D and J genes, CDR3 length, and insertions or deletions at six rearrangement sites. Within each subset, clonotype counts were normalized to sorted cell number, and only after that were true diversity and Gini coefficients computed with the tcR R package. The overlap coefficient, calculated on TCRB nucleotide sequences, was used to measure repertoire sharing. As a proxy for the pre-selection repertoire, out-of-frame TCRB sequences from naive cells were analyzed. Imported from immuneACCESS, the table was reduced by TCRdb to in-frame sequences with V and J called. These copies leave out some clones; in studies compared against another copy, an unresolved V gene accounts for under half, and the cause of the remainder is not known. That table is the source of V, J and clone size, and D and trimming were worked out from the DNA. The sample profile shows 200,000 to 300,000 clones; 20% of them were found once. The ten largest account for more than 0.025% of the sample.

Each donor gave one peripheral blood draw, roughly 120 mL on average, collected into heparinised tubes. Using a panel that included CD45RO, CCR7, CD25, CD127, CD95 and CD27, naive, central memory, regulatory and stem cell-like memory CD4+ T cells were sorted on a BD FACSAria II. Every sorted population had a purity above 98%. PBMCs were isolated right away by Lymphoprep density gradient centrifugation and were stained directly, without culture. To minimize batch effects, samples were stained and sorted in pairs, one healthy donor with one patient per experiment. Broad study findings and their caveats: Naive, central memory and regulatory TCRB repertoires appeared to be more alike among patients than among healthy donors. Because cDNA was sequenced instead of genomic DNA, activated cells with high expression could be over-represented, although the groups did not differ in activation or CD3 levels. Patients with type 1 diabetes made fewer insertions and deleted more nucleotides at VDJ recombination sites, implying thymic rearrangement abnormalities. Shorter templates might have been favored by PCR, but patient and control samples were amplified and corrected together, so both groups would have been affected equally by any skew. Because small numbers of individuals were included in the HLA sub-analyses, any influence of HLA type on TCRB rearrangement was left unresolved. Type 1 diabetes patients showed a moderate but significant shortening of TCRB CDR3 length in all four CD4+ subsets.

The sample consisted of naive CD4+ T cells from blood. The cell subset or site label corresponds to: true naive CD4+ T cells. The chain uses TRBV30 and TRBJ1-1; the D gene cannot be named for sure. This sequence originates from a woman aged 35 to 49 with type 1 diabetes. The DNA sequence reads TGTGCCTGGCAGAACATGAACACTGAAGCTTTCTTT. Its translation is CAWQNMNTEAFF.